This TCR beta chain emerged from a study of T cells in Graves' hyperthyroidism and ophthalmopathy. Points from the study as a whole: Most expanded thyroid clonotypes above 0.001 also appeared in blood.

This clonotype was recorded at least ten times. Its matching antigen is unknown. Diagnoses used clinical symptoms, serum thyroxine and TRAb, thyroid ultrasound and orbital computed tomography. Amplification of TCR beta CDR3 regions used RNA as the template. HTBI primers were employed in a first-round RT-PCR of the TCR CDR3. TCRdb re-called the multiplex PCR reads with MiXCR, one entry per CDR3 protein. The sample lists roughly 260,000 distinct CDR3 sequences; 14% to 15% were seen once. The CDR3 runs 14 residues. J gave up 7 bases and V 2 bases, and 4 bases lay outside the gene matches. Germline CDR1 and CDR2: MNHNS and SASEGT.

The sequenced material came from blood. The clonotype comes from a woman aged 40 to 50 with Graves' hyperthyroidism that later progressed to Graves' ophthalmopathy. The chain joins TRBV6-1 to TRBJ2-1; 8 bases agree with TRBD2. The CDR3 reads CASSEFLAGNEQFF. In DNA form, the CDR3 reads TGTGCCAGCAGTGAATTTTTAGCGGGAAATGAGCAGTTCTTC.